Below are 26 T cell receptor beta chains sequenced from a single sample in a study of T cell responses to AZD1222 COVID-19 vaccine. Data came from immunoSEQ multiplex PCR; TCRdb stores just in-frame clones and leaves some out. The sample gives 85,000 to 110,000 clones, 90% of which show up once; 4% to 5.5% is in the top ten. The sequenced sample was peripheral blood, obtained on day 0 of AZD1222 vaccination. The receptor set was obtained from an adult in good health.

This clone showed up just a few times. The chain recombines TRBV2 with TRBJ2-1, with 12 bases lining up with TRBD1. The CDR3 is 18 residues long. Germline V lookup: CDR1 SNHLY, CDR2 FYNNEI. V lost 4 bases to trimming and J lost 9 bases; unmatched junction nucleotides: 16. This CDR3 is CASSGPGGQGASSSEQFF. The DNA of the CDR3 is TGTGCCAGCAGTGGCCCCGGGGGACAGGGGGCTTCAAGTAGTGAGCAGTTCTTC.

CDR3 bases: TGTGCCTGGGGGGGACAGCCGAACACTGAAGCTTTCTTT. Protein sequence: CAWGGQPNTEAFF. The chain couples TRBV30 to TRBJ1-1, with 7 bases lining up with TRBD1. This CDR3 has 13 residues. V trimming: 5 bases; J trimming: 1 base; junction bases outside the gene matches: 4. Germline V CDR1 and CDR2: GTSNPN, SVGIG (reference sequence).

CDR3 region: CSVRRGVLEDTQYF. Here the CDR3 DNA reads TGCAGCGTTCGGCGCGGCGTACTTGAAGATACGCAGTATTTT. The chain combines TRBV29-1 with TRBJ2-3, with no clear D. Germline lookup yields CDR1 SQVTM and CDR2 ANQGSEA. Trimming left V 5 bases short and J 5 bases short, with 17 bases between. This CDR3 spans 14 amino acids.

CDR3 nucleotides: TGTGCCAGCAGCTTGGGCCTCTCTGGGGCCAACGTCCTGACTTTC. Amino acid sequence: CASSLGLSGANVLTF. The J gene is TRBJ2-6, the V gene TRBV5-6; D remains ambiguous. This CDR3 region has 15 residues. The ends were cut back, 0 bases at V and 0 bases at J, with 4 bases in the middle. Germline lookup yields CDR1 SGHDT and CDR2 YYEEEE.

The chain links TRBV27 to TRBJ2-3; 8 nucleotides agree with TRBD1. Germline V gene data show CDR1 as MNHEY and CDR2 as SMNVEV (reference sequence). The CDR3 loop spans 15 amino acids. J was trimmed by 4 bases and V by 7 bases; bases with no gene match: 10. CDR3 sequence reads: CASKKPAGGSDTQYF. The DNA of the CDR3 is TGTGCCAGCAAGAAACCCGCAGGGGGCTCAGATACGCAGTATTTT.

This sequence joins TRBV7-8 and TRBJ2-7; D is possibly TRBD1 (6 bases). The CDR3 consists of 15 residues. Germline V gene data show CDR1 as SGHVS and CDR2 as FQNEAQ. The ends were cut back, 5 bases at V and 5 bases at J, with 19 bases in the middle. In DNA form, the CDR3 reads TGTGCCAGCAGCCCTTATCGAGACAGGTTGAACGAGCAGTACTTC. Translation gives CASSPYRDRLNEQYF.

This chain links TRBV7-2 with TRBJ2-1; D unclear. V dropped 1 base and J dropped 3 bases, with 7 bases sitting between them. The CDR3 totals 14 residues. In germline, CDR1 is SGHTA, CDR2 FQGNSA. The CDR3 bases are TGTGCCAGCAGCTTAGTACAGAACTACAATGAGCAGTTCTTC. Protein sequence: CASSLVQNYNEQFF.

V usage is TRBV29-1 and J usage is TRBJ1-1, with 7 positions matching TRBD1. The CDR3 runs to 14 residues. V gave up 7 bases and J gave up 4 bases; unmatched junction bases: 12. CDR1 and CDR2 from the germline V gene are SQVTM and ANQGSEA. The CDR3 DNA reads TGCAGCGCCCTCCTAGACAGGGCGAGCACTGAAGCTTTCTTT. It encodes CSALLDRASTEAFF.

This clone was seen only a few times. The chain employs TRBV6-2 or TRBV6-3 and TRBJ2-7; 11 bases map to TRBD2. The CDR3 has 16 residues. V gave up 5 bases and J gave up 4 bases; unmatched junction bases: 10. Germline CDR1 is MNHEY and CDR2 is SVGEGT. CDR3 DNA sequence: TGTGCCAGCAGTACCCGACACGGACTAGCGGGTTACGAGCAGTACTTC. Its translation: CASSTRHGLAGYEQYF.

This clone showed up just a few times. V usage is TRBV7-9 and J usage is TRBJ2-1; TRBD2 agrees at 7 bases. The CDR3 runs 13 residues. Germline CDR1 reads SEHNR; CDR2 reads FQNEAQ (reference sequence). The ends lost 4 bases at V and 10 bases at J; junction bases unmatched: 7. CDR3 sequence (DNA): TGTGCCAGCAGCTCCGGACTAGGAACGGAGCAGTTCTTC. As protein: CASSSGLGTEQFF.

The genes are TRBV9 and TRBJ1-2; a weak D match, TRBD1 (5 bases). The length of the CDR3 is 13 residues. Trimming removed 4 bases at V and 8 bases at J, with 15 bases between. CDR1 is SGDLS, CDR2 YYNGEE, per germline. CDR3 sequence reads: CASSSPRGRGYTF. For the CDR3, the DNA is TGTGCCAGCAGCTCGCCGCGGGGCCGGGGCTACACCTTC.

The chain links TRBV5-1 to TRBJ1-1, with 10 bases matching TRBD1. J lost 1 base, V lost 5 bases, and 5 bases had no gene match. The germline V gene has CDR1 SGHRS and CDR2 YFSETQ. This CDR3 comprises 15 residues. CDR3 bases: TGCGCCAGCAGGTACCGACAGGGGGCGAACACTGAAGCTTTCTTT. As protein: CASRYRQGANTEAFF. Together with reference TRBV5-1 and TRBJ1-1, the CDR3 gives the full variable domain: KAGVTQTPRYLIKTRGQQVTLSCSPISGHRSVSWYQQTPGQGLQFLFEYFSETQRNKGNFPGRFSGRQFSNSRSEMNVSTLELGDSALYLCASRYRQGANTEAFFGQGTRLTVV.

The genes are TRBV19 and TRBJ1-5, with unresolved D. The CDR3 is 16 amino acids. The germline V gene encodes CDR1 LNHDA and CDR2 SQIVND (reference sequence). The ends were cut back, 9 bases at V and 3 bases at J, with 21 bases in the middle. The CDR3 bases are TGTGCCAGCCACCCTCCAGGCCACAAGTACAATCAGCCCCAGCATTTT. It yields the protein CASHPPGHKYNQPQHF.

The chain uses TRBV21-1 and TRBJ1-1; TRBD1, the D gene given by the table, was not confirmed from the DNA. TRBV21-1 is flagged as a pseudogene. CDR3 length: 15 residues. This CDR3 is CASSKARGGQTEAFF. DNA of the CDR3: TGTGCCAGCAGCAAAGCGCGAGGGGGCCAGACTGAAGCTTTCTTT.

This chain uses TRBV12-3 or TRBV12-4 with TRBJ2-7, with D maybe TRBD1 (5 bases). The CDR3 runs 12 residues. Trimming shortened V by 6 bases and J by 4 bases, and 10 bases separated the two germline ends. The CDR3 loop reads CASSPNRYEQYF. In DNA form, the CDR3 reads TGTGCCAGCAGCCCTAACAGGTACGAGCAGTACTTC.

The CDR3 region has the DNA TGTGCCAGCAGCTCCCCCTTATTTGGGGGGGGTTACACAGATACGCAGTATTTT. As protein: CASSSPLFGGGYTDTQYF. This sequence joins TRBV5-6 and TRBJ2-3; 7 bases are shared with TRBD2. With 3 bases clipped from V and 2 bases from J, the junction kept 15 bases outside the gene matches. The CDR3 totals 18 residues. CDR1 and CDR2 from the germline V gene are SGHDT and YYEEEE.

This rearrangement joins TRBV14 to TRBJ1-2; 7 nucleotides align to TRBD1. CDR1 is SGHDN and CDR2 is FVKESK in the germline V gene. CDR3 length: 14 residues. J was trimmed by 5 bases and V by 4 bases; bases with no gene match: 7. CDR3 region: CASSPGTALYGYTF. DNA for the CDR3: TGTGCCAGCAGCCCCGGGACAGCGTTGTATGGCTACACCTTC.

V usage is TRBV5-6 and J usage is TRBJ2-5; 9 bases fit TRBD2. The CDR3 is made up of 15 amino acids. Germline trimming cut 4 bases from V and 1 base from J; bases unmatched to any gene: 5. Germline V gene data show CDR1 as SGHDT and CDR2 as YYEEEE. The DNA of the CDR3 is TGTGCCAGCAGCAAATCGCGGGGGGGCCAAGAGACCCAGTACTTC. Its protein is CASSKSRGGQETQYF.

The rearrangement links TRBV24-1 to TRBJ2-5; TRBD1 aligns across 9 bases. Per the germline V gene, CDR1 is KGHDR and CDR2 is SFDVKD. This CDR3 is 16 amino acids long. Trimming removed 3 bases from V and 4 bases from J; junction bases left unmatched: 8. The CDR3 nucleotides read TGTGCCACCAGTGATCACAAACAGGGGGCGGGAGAGACCCAGTACTTC. Amino acids: CATSDHKQGAGETQYF.

The chain has TRBV28 and TRBJ1-6; possible D gene TRBD1, 6 bases. Trimming removed 4 bases at V and 11 bases at J, with 21 bases between. Germline CDR1 is MDHEN and CDR2 is SYDVKM. This CDR3 has 16 amino acids. CDR3 nucleotides: TGTGCCAGCAGTTCTGGGGGGGGCGGAGCGGGGCCACCCCTCCACTTT. Translation gives CASSSGGGGAGPPLHF. The full variable domain, with the rest looked up from reference TRBV28 and TRBJ1-6, is DVKVTQSSRYLVKRTGEKVFLECVQDMDHENMFWYRQDPGLGLRLIYFSYDVKMKEKGDIPEGYSVSREKKERFSLILESASTNQTSMYLCASSSGGGGAGPPLHFGNGTRLTVT.

The chain carries TRBV19 and TRBJ2-6; D gene unclear. The CDR3 consists of 13 residues. V lost 4 bases, J lost 0 bases, and 1 base lay in between. Germline V gene lookup returns CDR1 LNHDA and CDR2 SQIVND (reference sequence). CDR3 sequence reads: CASSTSGANVLTF. The CDR3 region has the DNA TGTGCCAGTAGTACCTCTGGGGCCAACGTCCTGACTTTC.

The gene calls are TRBV6-2 or TRBV6-3 and TRBJ1-5; unclear D gene. V was pared by 4 bases and J by 5 bases, with 15 bases between. The CDR3 has 15 amino acids. In germline, CDR1 is MNHEY, CDR2 SVGEGT. The CDR3 spells CASSSGRLPYQPQHF. CDR3 in DNA: TGTGCCAGCAGTTCAGGCAGGTTGCCTTATCAGCCCCAGCATTTT.

The V gene is TRBV6-4, the J gene TRBJ2-7; D unclear. The CDR3 contains 14 residues. Per the germline V gene, CDR1 is MRHNA and CDR2 is SNTAGT. The ends were cut back, 2 bases at V and 3 bases at J, with 11 bases in the middle. CDR3 region: CASSDPPLHYEQYF. In DNA form, the CDR3 reads TGTGCCAGCAGTGACCCACCCCTTCACTACGAGCAGTACTTC.

This chain joins TRBV6-1 and TRBJ2-7; D unresolved. The CDR3 contains 13 residues. The germline V gene has CDR1 MNHNS and CDR2 SASEGT. V lost 2 bases, J lost 2 bases, and 7 bases lay in between. The CDR3 reads CASSERVAYEQYF. The CDR3 DNA reads as TGTGCCAGCAGTGAACGCGTAGCCTACGAGCAGTACTTC.

This chain uses TRBV11-3 with TRBJ1-1; TRBD1 is a possible D gene (5 bases). The CDR3 runs 16 residues. The V end was cut by 1 base, the J end by 4 bases, with 16 bases between. Germline-derived CDR1 and CDR2 are SGHNT and YENEEA. For the CDR3, the DNA is TGTGCCAGCAGCTTAGGAGGTTCAGTTGGGGCCACTGAAGCTTTCTTT. Translation gives CASSLGGSVGATEAFF.

This sequence joins TRBV28 and TRBJ1-4; unclear D gene. The CDR3 is 14 residues long. Between the trimmed V and J ends, which lost 6 bases and 5 bases, there was a span of 13 bases. The germline CDR1 and CDR2 sequences are MDHEN and SYDVKM. The CDR3 nucleotides are TGTGCCAGCAGGCCAGAGGAGGCGAATGAAAAACTGTTTTTT. Amino acids: CASRPEEANEKLFF.